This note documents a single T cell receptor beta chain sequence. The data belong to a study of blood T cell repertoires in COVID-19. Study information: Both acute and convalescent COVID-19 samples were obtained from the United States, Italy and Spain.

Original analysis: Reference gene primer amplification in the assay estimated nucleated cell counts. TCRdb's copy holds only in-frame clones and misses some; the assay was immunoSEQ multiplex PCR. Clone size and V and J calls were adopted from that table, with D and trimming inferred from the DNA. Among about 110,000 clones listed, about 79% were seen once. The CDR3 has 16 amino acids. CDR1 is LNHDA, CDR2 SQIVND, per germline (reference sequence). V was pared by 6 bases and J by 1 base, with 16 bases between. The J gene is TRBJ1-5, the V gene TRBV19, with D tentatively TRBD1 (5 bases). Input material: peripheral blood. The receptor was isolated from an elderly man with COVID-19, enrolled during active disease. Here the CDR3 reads CASRSGPGVSNQPQHF. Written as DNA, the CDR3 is TGTGCCAGTAGGTCGGGACCGGGGGTCAGCAATCAGCCCCAGCATTTT.